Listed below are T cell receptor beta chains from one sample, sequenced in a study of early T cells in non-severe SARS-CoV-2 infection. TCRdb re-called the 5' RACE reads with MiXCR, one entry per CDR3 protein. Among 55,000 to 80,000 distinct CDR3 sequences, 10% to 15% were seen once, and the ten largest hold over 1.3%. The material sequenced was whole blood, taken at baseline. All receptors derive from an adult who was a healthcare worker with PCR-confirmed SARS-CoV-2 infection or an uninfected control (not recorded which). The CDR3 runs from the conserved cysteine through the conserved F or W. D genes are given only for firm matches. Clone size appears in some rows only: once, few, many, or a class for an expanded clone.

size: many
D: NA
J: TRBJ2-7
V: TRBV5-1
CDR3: CASSQGGGPNEQYF
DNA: TGCGCCAGCAGCCAAGGAGGGGGGCCCAACGAGCAGTACTTC

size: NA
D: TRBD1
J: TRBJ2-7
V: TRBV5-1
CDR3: CASRGQGTYEQYF
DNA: TGCGCCAGCAGGGGACAGGGAACCTACGAGCAGTACTTC

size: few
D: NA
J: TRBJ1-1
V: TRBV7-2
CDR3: CASSERGEAFF
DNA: TGTGCCAGCAGCGAACGGGGGGAAGCTTTCTTT

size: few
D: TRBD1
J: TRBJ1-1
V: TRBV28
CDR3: CASTSLNRGVGIEAFF
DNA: TGTGCCAGCACGAGTTTGAACAGGGGCGTTGGTATTGAAGCTTTCTTT

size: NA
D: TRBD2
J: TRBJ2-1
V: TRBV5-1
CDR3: CASSPDSAGVSYNEQFF
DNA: TGCGCCAGCAGCCCCGACTCGGCGGGAGTCTCCTACAATGAGCAGTTCTTC

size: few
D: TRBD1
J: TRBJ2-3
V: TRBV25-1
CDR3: CASSDRGTDTQYF
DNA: TGTGCCAGCAGCGACAGGGGCACAGATACGCAGTATTTT

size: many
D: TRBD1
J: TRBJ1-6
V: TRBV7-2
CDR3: CASSSTGGLESPLHF
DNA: TGTGCCAGCAGCTCGACAGGGGGCTTAGAATCACCCCTCCACTTT

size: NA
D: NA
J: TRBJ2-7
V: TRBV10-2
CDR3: CASSRTPGSYEQYF
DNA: TGCGCCAGCAGTCGGACCCCTGGGTCCTACGAGCAGTACTTC

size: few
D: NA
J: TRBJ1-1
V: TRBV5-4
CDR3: CASRYTQGEAFF
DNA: TGTGCCAGCAGATATACCCAGGGAGAAGCTTTCTTT

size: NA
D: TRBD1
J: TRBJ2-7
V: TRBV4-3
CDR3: CASSPEAGQGQYEQYF
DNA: TGCGCCAGCAGCCCAGAGGCCGGACAGGGGCAATACGAGCAGTACTTC

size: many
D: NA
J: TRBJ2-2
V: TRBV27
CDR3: CASSSNTGELFF
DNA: TGTGCCAGCAGTTCGAACACCGGGGAGCTGTTTTTT

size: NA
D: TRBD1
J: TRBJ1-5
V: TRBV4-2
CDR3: CASSPRGQENNQPQHF
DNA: TGTGCCAGCAGCCCGCGGGGACAGGAAAACAATCAGCCCCAGCATTTT

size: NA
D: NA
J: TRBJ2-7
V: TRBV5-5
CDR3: CASSLPLGPTYEQYF
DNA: TGTGCCAGCAGCTTGCCCCTAGGACCTACCTACGAGCAGTACTTC

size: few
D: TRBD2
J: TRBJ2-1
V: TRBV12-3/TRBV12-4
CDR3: CASFLAGGYNEQFF
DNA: TGTGCCAGCTTTCTAGCGGGGGGATACAATGAGCAGTTCTTC

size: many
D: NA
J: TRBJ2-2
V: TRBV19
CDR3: CASSIQVASTGELFF
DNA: TGTGCCAGTAGTATACAGGTAGCGAGCACCGGGGAGCTGTTTTTT

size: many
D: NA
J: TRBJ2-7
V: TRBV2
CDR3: CASSEGHGYEQYF
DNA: TGTGCCAGCAGTGAGGGCCACGGCTACGAGCAGTACTTC

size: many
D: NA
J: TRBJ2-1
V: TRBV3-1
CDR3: CASSQGPNNEQFF
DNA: TGTGCCAGCAGCCAAGGGCCCAACAATGAGCAGTTCTTC

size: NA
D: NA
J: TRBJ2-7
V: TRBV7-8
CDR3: CASSPPQRASYEQYF
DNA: TGTGCCAGCAGCCCTCCCCAACGGGCGAGCTACGAGCAGTACTTC

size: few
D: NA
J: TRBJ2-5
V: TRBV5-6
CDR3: CASSRTASWQETQYF
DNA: TGTGCCAGCAGCCGTACAGCGAGTTGGCAAGAGACCCAGTACTTC

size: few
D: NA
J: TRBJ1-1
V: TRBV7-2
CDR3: CASSLGGPEAFF
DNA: TGTGCCAGCAGCTTAGGGGGCCCTGAAGCTTTCTTT

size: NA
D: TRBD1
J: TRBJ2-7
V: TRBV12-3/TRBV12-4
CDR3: CASRPRTGGLEQYF
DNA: TGTGCCAGCAGGCCTCGGACAGGGGGATTGGAGCAGTACTTC

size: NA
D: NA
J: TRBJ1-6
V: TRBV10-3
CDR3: CAISGGKSPLHF
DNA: TGTGCCATCAGCGGGGGGAAATCACCCCTCCACTTT

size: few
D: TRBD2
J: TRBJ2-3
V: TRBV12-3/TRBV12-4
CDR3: CASSRSGGAGADTQYF
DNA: TGTGCCAGCAGCCGCAGCGGGGGGGCAGGGGCAGATACGCAGTATTTT

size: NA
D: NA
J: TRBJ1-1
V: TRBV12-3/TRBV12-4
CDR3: CASSFQGSNTEAFF
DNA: TGTGCCAGCAGTTTCCAGGGGTCGAACACTGAAGCTTTCTTT

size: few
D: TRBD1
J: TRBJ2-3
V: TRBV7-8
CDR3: CASSLTGEDTQYF
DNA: TGTGCCAGCAGCTTGACAGGGGAGGATACGCAGTATTTT

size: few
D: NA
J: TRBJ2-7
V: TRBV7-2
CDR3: CASSLSGYEQYF
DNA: TGTGCCAGCAGCTTAAGCGGGTACGAGCAGTACTTC

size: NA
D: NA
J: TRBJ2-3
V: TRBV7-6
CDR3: CASSSSSQGTDTQYF
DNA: TGTGCCAGCAGCTCTTCGTCGCAGGGGACAGATACGCAGTATTTT

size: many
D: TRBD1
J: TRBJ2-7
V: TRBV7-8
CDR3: CASSFRTGDEQYF
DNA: TGTGCCAGCAGCTTCCGGACAGGGGACGAGCAGTACTTC

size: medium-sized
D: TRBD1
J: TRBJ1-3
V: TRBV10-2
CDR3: CASKSTGDSGNTIYF
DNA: TGCGCCAGCAAGAGTACAGGGGACTCTGGAAACACCATATATTTT

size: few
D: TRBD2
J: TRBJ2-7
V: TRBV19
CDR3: CASIGPGLAGHYEQYF
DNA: TGTGCCAGTATTGGGCCGGGACTAGCGGGGCACTACGAGCAGTACTTC

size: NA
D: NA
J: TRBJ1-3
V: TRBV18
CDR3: CASSPSITLPGSIYSENTIYF
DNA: TGTGCCAGCTCACCCTCAATAACGCTCCCAGGGAGTATCTACTCTGAAAACACCATATATTTT

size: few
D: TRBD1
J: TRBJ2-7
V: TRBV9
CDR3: CASSTSTGIHEQYF
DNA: TGTGCCAGCAGCACATCGACAGGGATCCACGAGCAGTACTTC

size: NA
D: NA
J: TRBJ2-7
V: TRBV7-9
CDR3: CASSTYRSSSYEQYF
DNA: TGTGCCAGCAGCACGTACAGGTCGAGCTCCTACGAGCAGTACTTC

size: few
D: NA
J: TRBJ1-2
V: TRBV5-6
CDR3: CASSLGRQVYGYTF
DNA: TGTGCCAGCAGCTTGGGTCGGCAGGTCTATGGCTACACCTTC

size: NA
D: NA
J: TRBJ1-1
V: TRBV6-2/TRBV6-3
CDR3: CASSSAVRVSTEAFF
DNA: TGTGCCAGCAGCTCAGCGGTCAGGGTTAGCACTGAAGCTTTCTTT

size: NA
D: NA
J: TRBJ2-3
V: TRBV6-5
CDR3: CASSRQTPSTDTQYF
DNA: TGTGCCAGCAGCCGACAGACACCTAGCACAGATACGCAGTATTTT

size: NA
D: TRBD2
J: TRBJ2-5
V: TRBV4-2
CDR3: CASSARTSGGVGETQYF
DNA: TGTGCCAGCAGCGCTCGGACTAGCGGGGGGGTCGGAGAGACCCAGTACTTC

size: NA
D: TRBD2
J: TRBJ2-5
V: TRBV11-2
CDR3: CASSLSGLAATWGETQYF
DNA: TGTGCCAGCAGCTTATCTGGGCTAGCGGCCACCTGGGGAGAGACCCAGTACTTC

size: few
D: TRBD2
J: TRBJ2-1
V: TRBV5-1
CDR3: CASSAIAGGNVNEQFF
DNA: TGCGCCAGCAGCGCAATAGCGGGGGGGAATGTCAATGAGCAGTTCTTC

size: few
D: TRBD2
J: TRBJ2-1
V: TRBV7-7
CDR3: CASSLGLAGSYNEQFF
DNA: TGTGCTAGCAGCTTAGGACTAGCGGGGTCCTACAATGAGCAGTTCTTC

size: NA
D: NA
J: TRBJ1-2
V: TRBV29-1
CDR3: CSVLSWDIDYGYTF
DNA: TGCAGCGTCCTATCGTGGGATATCGACTATGGCTACACCTTC

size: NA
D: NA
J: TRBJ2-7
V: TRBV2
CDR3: CASSDAGVSYEQYF
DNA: TGTGCCAGCAGTGACGCCGGAGTCTCCTACGAGCAGTACTTC

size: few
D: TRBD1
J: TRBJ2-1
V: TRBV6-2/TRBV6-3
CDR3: CASRSTGTGVLREQFF
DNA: TGTGCCAGCAGAAGTACCGGGACAGGGGTTCTGAGGGAGCAGTTCTTC

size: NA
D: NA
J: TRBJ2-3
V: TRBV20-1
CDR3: CSARVAASTDTQYF
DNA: TGCAGTGCTAGAGTTGCAGCTAGCACAGATACGCAGTATTTT

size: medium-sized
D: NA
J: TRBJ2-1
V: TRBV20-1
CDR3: CSARASLHYNEQFF
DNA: TGCAGTGCTAGGGCCTCACTACACTACAATGAGCAGTTCTTC

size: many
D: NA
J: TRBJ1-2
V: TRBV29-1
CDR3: CSVAPRGAYGYTF
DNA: TGCAGCGTTGCCCCCAGGGGAGCCTATGGCTACACCTTC

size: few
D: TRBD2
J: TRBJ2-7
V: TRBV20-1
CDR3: CSASGGLAGGHSYEQYF
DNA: TGCAGTGCTAGTGGAGGGCTAGCGGGGGGGCACTCCTACGAGCAGTACTTC

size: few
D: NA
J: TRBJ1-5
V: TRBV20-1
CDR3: CSASPTPYNQPQHF
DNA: TGCAGTGCTAGCCCGACACCGTACAATCAGCCCCAGCATTTT

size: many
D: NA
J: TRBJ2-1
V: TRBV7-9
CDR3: CAIRFGANYNEQFF
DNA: TGTGCCATCCGATTCGGGGCTAACTACAATGAGCAGTTCTTC

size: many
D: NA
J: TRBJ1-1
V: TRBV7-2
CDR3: CASSFFRRQEAFF
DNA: TGTGCCAGCAGCTTTTTCCGTAGACAGGAAGCTTTCTTT

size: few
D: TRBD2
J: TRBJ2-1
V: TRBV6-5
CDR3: CASSSGLDNEQFF
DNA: TGTGCCAGCAGTAGTGGACTAGACAATGAGCAGTTCTTC

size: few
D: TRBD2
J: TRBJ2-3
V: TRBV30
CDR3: CACTGGSGGDTQYF
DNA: TGTGCCTGCACCGGGGGGAGCGGAGGAGATACGCAGTATTTT

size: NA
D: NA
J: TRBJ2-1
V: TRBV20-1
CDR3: CSAKASTPPNEQFF
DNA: TGCAGTGCTAAAGCGAGTACACCGCCGAATGAGCAGTTCTTC

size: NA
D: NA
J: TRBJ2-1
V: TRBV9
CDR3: CASSGWTDSSYNEQFF
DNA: TGTGCCAGCAGCGGCTGGACTGATAGCTCCTACAATGAGCAGTTCTTC

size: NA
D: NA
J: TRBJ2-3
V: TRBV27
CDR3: CASSPGGLSTDTQYF
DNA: TGTGCCAGCAGTCCAGGGGGACTTAGCACAGATACGCAGTATTTT

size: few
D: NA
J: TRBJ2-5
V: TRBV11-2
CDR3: CASSQSGETQYF
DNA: TGTGCCAGCAGCCAGAGTGGGGAGACCCAGTACTTC

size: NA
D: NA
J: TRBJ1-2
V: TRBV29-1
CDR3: CSVQANYGYTF
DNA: TGCAGCGTTCAGGCTAACTATGGCTACACCTTC